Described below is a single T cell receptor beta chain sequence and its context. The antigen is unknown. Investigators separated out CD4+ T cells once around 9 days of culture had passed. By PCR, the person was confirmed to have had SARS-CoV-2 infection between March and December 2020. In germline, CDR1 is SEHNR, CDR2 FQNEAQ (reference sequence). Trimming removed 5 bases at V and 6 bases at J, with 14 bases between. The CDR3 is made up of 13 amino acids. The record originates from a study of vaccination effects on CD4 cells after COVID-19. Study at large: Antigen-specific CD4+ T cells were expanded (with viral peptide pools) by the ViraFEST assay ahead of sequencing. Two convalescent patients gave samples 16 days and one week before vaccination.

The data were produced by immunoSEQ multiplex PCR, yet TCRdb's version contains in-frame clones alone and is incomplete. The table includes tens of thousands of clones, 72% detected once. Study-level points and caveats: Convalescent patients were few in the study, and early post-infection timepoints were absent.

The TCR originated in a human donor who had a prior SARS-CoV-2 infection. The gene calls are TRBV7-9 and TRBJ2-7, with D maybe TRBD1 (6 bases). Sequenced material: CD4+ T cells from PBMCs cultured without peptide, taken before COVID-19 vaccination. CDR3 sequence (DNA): TGTGCCAGCAGCCAAACCGCAGGGGCCGAGCAGTACTTC. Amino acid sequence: CASSQTAGAEQYF.